A selection of T cell receptor beta chains follows, all from one sample in a study of blood T cell repertoires in COVID-19. The table came from immunoSEQ multiplex PCR; TCRdb's copy has only in-frame clones and leaves some out. The sample records 110,000 or so clones, roughly 84% being singletons. What was sequenced was peripheral blood. The receptors here all came from a man aged 35 to 55 with acute or convalescent COVID-19. CDR3s include the opening cysteine and the closing phenylalanine or tryptophan. D genes are given only for firm matches. For some rows the clone size is stated as once, few or many, or as a class when expanded; others skip it.

>TRBD2|TRBV24-1|NA|TRBJ2-1
TGTGCCACCAGTGATGCTGGCCCGACTAGCGGGGGGGCCAATGAGCAGTTCTTC
CATSDAGPTSGGANEQFF
>TRBD1|TRBV9|NA|TRBJ2-6
TGTGCCAGCAGCCCCCGAGGGACAGGGGATTTCTCTGGGGCCAACGTCCTGACTTTC
CASSPRGTGDFSGANVLTF
>NA|TRBV9|NA|TRBJ2-3
TGTGCCAGCAGCGTAGTAGGCGGGGGCACAGATACGCAGTATTTT
CASSVVGGGTDTQYF
>NA|TRBV6-1|NA|TRBJ2-7
TGTGCCAGCAGTGAAGCGCTTCTTTGGGCCGACTACGAGCAGTACTTC
CASSEALLWADYEQYF
>NA|TRBV6-1|NA|TRBJ2-7
TGTGCCAGCAGTGAAACTAGCTGGGGATTGGGGGAGCAGTACTTC
CASSETSWGLGEQYF
>NA|TRBV7-3|NA|TRBJ2-2
TGTGCCAGCAGCCCAATGGGGGGGCAGAACACCGGGGAGCTGTTTTTT
CASSPMGGQNTGELFF
>TRBD1|TRBV6-1|NA|TRBJ1-2
TGTGCCAGCAGTGATCGGCCAGGGGGCGACTATGGCTACACCTTC
CASSDRPGGDYGYTF
>TRBD2|TRBV27|NA|TRBJ2-7
TGTGCCAGCAGTTCGGGGGAGAGAGCGGGGGGTACCTACGAGCAGTACTTC
CASSSGERAGGTYEQYF
>TRBD1|TRBV7-8|NA|TRBJ1-5
TGTGCCAGCAGCTTACGGCAGGGGGCAAGCAATCAGCCCCAGCATTTT
CASSLRQGASNQPQHF
>TRBD1|TRBV24-1|once|TRBJ2-5
TGTGCCACCAGTGACCAAACACCGGGACAGGGGGAAGAGACCCAGTACTTC
CATSDQTPGQGEETQYF
>TRBD2|TRBV7-8|NA|TRBJ2-1
TGTGCCAGCAGTCCTTTGGGGGGGGGATACAATGAGCAGTTCTTC
CASSPLGGGYNEQFF
>NA|TRBV6-5|NA|TRBJ2-2
TGTGCCAGCAGTTGGGGGCAGGTGGCGACCGGGGAGCTGTTTTTT
CASSWGQVATGELFF
>NA|TRBV30|NA|TRBJ2-5
TGTGCCTGGACTGGGGGCTACCAAGAGACCCAGTACTTC
CAWTGGYQETQYF
>NA|TRBV10-1|few|TRBJ1-1
TGCGCCAGCAGCCCGTGGAGGGATAACACTGAAGCTTTCTTT
CASSPWRDNTEAFF
>NA|TRBV5-1|NA|TRBJ1-1
TGCGCCAGCAGCTTGGTGGGGGGGCCCACTGAAGCTTTCTTT
CASSLVGGPTEAFF
>TRBD1|TRBV6-2/TRBV6-3|few|TRBJ2-1
TGTGCCAGCAGTTGGGGACAGGGGTCAGATGAGCAGTTCTTC
CASSWGQGSDEQFF
>NA|TRBV19|few|TRBJ1-5
TGTGCCAGTAGTATCTCAGACCGGAGGCCCCAGCATTTT
CASSISDRRPQHF
>NA|TRBV19|NA|TRBJ2-1
TGTGCCAGTAGTATTTCGGCCTACAATGAGCAGTTCTTC
CASSISAYNEQFF
>NA|TRBV7-2|once|TRBJ2-6
TGTGCCAGCAGCTTAGTGGGCGGGTTCTCTGGGGCCAACGTCCTGACTTTC
CASSLVGGFSGANVLTF
>TRBD1|TRBV27|NA|TRBJ2-2
TGTGCCAGCGGACGGACAGGATCGAACACCGGGGAGCTGTTTTTT
CASGRTGSNTGELFF
>NA|TRBV14|few|TRBJ1-2
TGTGCCAGCAGCCAGCAAGGAGGTGGCTACACCTTC
CASSQQGGGYTF
>NA|TRBV11-2|NA|TRBJ2-6
TGTGCCAGCACGCTCTACGTTGGGGCCAACGTCCTGACTTTC
CASTLYVGANVLTF
>NA|TRBV5-6|NA|TRBJ1-6
TGTGCCAGCAGCTTAGGGGTTGCACCCCTCCACTTT
CASSLGVAPLHF
>NA|TRBV13|NA|TRBJ2-4
TGTGCCAGCAGCTTAGTGGTTATGGGGGGCATTCAGTACTTC
CASSLVVMGGIQYF
>NA|TRBV7-9|NA|TRBJ1-1
TGTGCCAGCAGCCGACTGAAGGACACTGAAGCTTTCTTT
CASSRLKDTEAFF
>NA|TRBV9|NA|TRBJ2-1
TGTGCCAGCAGCGTAGAGCTTGGCTCCTACAATGAGCAGTTCTTC
CASSVELGSYNEQFF
>NA|TRBV5-1|NA|TRBJ2-7
TGCGCCAGCAGCTTGGCACTAGCAGGGGGCTCCTACGAGCAGTACTTC
CASSLALAGGSYEQYF
>TRBD1|TRBV24-1|NA|TRBJ2-7
TGTGCCACCGGACCCATCGACACGGGACAGGAGGCCTACGAGCAGTACTTC
CATGPIDTGQEAYEQYF
>NA|TRBV2|few|TRBJ1-1
TGTGCCAGCAGTGAAGCGCGAACCCCTGACACTGAAGCTTTCTTT
CASSEARTPDTEAFF
>TRBD1|TRBV4-1|NA|TRBJ1-2
TGCGCCAGCAGCCTCACAGGGGACTACTATGGCTACACCTTC
CASSLTGDYYGYTF
>NA|TRBV5-1|NA|TRBJ1-6
TGCGCCAGCAGCTTAAACGGACAGAGTAGTTCACCCCTCCACTTT
CASSLNGQSSSPLHF
>TRBD1|TRBV11-2|once|TRBJ1-3
TGTGCCAGCAGGGCAGGGGGAGGAAACACCATATATTTT
CASRAGGGNTIYF
>NA|TRBV5-1|NA|TRBJ1-3
TGCGCCAGCAGCAAGGACTATACGGGAAACACCATATATTTT
CASSKDYTGNTIYF
>NA|TRBV20-1|NA|TRBJ1-5
TGCAGTGCTAGTAGGAGGCTGAGCAATCAGCCCCAGCATTTT
CSASRRLSNQPQHF
>TRBD2|TRBV4-1|NA|TRBJ2-1
TGCGCCAGCAGCCTCACCCCCGAGACTAGCTTGAATGAGCAGTTCTTC
CASSLTPETSLNEQFF
>TRBD1|TRBV27|NA|TRBJ2-1
TGTGCCAGCAGTTCGACAAGACAGGGGGCGCCGGGCAATGAGCAGTTCTTC
CASSSTRQGAPGNEQFF
>NA|TRBV7-9|NA|TRBJ2-5
TGTGCCAGCAGCCCGCCGGGACAAAGCCAAGAGACCCAGTACTTC
CASSPPGQSQETQYF
>NA|TRBV18|NA|TRBJ1-5
TGTGCCAGCTCACCGTATAAAAATCAGCCCCAGCATTTT
CASSPYKNQPQHF
>NA|TRBV20-1|NA|TRBJ2-5
TGCAGTGCCTTAAAAGAGACCCAGTACTTC
CSALKETQYF
>TRBD1|TRBV3-1/TRBV3-2|once|TRBJ1-4
TGTGCCAGCAGGCATGGAGGGACAGCTAATGAAAAACTGTTTTTT
CASRHGGTANEKLFF
>TRBD1|TRBV19|NA|TRBJ2-7
TGTGCCAGTAGTATTGGGTCGGGGACAGGGGAGAACGAGCAGTACTTC
CASSIGSGTGENEQYF
>TRBD1|TRBV2|few|TRBJ2-7
TGTGCCAGCAATGGTCAGGGGGACCACGAGCAGTACTTC
CASNGQGDHEQYF
>NA|TRBV19|NA|TRBJ2-2
TGTGCCAGTAGTCCCCTGGGCCCCACCGGGGAGCTGTTTTTT
CASSPLGPTGELFF
>TRBD2|TRBV2|once|TRBJ2-3
TGTGCCAGCAGTGAAAGTAGCGGGGGGGGTTATACGCAGTATTTT
CASSESSGGGYTQYF
>TRBD1|TRBV5-6|once|TRBJ1-6
TGTGCCAGCAGCTTGTCGGACAGGGGGGATTCACCCCTCCACTTT
CASSLSDRGDSPLHF
>NA|TRBV5-1|NA|TRBJ1-2
TGCGCCAGCAGCTTGGACGGGGTTAACTATGGCTACACCTTC
CASSLDGVNYGYTF
>TRBD1|TRBV7-9|NA|TRBJ2-7
TGTGCCAGCAGCTTAAGGGGGCCATCCTACGAGCAGTACTTC
CASSLRGPSYEQYF
>TRBD2|TRBV9|NA|TRBJ2-7
TGTGCCAGCAGCGTATCCGGGACTAGCGGCTACGAGCAGTACTTC
CASSVSGTSGYEQYF
>TRBD1|TRBV4-2|NA|TRBJ1-1
TGTGCCAGCAGCCTGGACAGGGGGCCTGTCCGAGCTTTCTTT
CASSLDRGPVRAFF
>NA|TRBV19|NA|TRBJ2-3
TGTGCCAGTAGTATCGCAGGGGCGGATACGCAGTATTTT
CASSIAGADTQYF
>TRBD1|TRBV4-3|NA|TRBJ1-2
TGCGCCAGCAGCCAACAAAGGGACAGACGAAAAATCAACTATGGCTACACCTTC
CASSQQRDRRKINYGYTF
>NA|TRBV20-1|NA|TRBJ1-1
TGCAGTGCTAGTGTCCCTGACAGTGAAGCTTTCTTT
CSASVPDSEAFF
>TRBD2|TRBV2|NA|TRBJ2-3
TGTGCCAGCATCCCGGGACTAGCGGGGGAGGGGGCAGATACGCAGTATTTT
CASIPGLAGEGADTQYF
>TRBD1|TRBV29-1|NA|TRBJ2-7
TGCAGCGTTGAGGTCAACAGGGGGGCCTACGAGCAGTACTTC
CSVEVNRGAYEQYF
>TRBD1|TRBV7-2|NA|TRBJ2-7
TGTGCCAGCAGCTGGGAAGGACAGGGATACTCCTACGAGCAGTACTTC
CASSWEGQGYSYEQYF
>TRBD2|TRBV10-3|NA|TRBJ2-3
TGTGCCATCGCATCTATGACTAGCGGGAACGGGGATACGCAGTATTTT
CAIASMTSGNGDTQYF
>NA|TRBV5-5|NA|TRBJ1-2
TGTGCCAGCAGCTTGTTAACCGAGACAGCCTCCTATGGCTACACCTTC
CASSLLTETASYGYTF
>TRBD1|TRBV20-1|NA|TRBJ2-7
TGCAGTGCTAGTGTTCCCGGGACAGGCTACGAGCAGTACTTC
CSASVPGTGYEQYF
>NA|TRBV9|NA|TRBJ2-5
TGTGCCAGCAGCGTAGTCCAGGGGAAACGAGAGACCCAGTACTTC
CASSVVQGKRETQYF
>NA|TRBV29-1|NA|TRBJ1-4
TGCAGCGTTGGACAGAATAATGAAAAACTGTTTTTT
CSVGQNNEKLFF